A single sample is the source of the 17 T cell receptor beta chains below, sequenced in a study of radiotherapy plus CTLA-4 blockade in lung cancer. Method: immunoSEQ multiplex PCR; TCRdb's copy keeps in-frame clones and lacks some. The data show about 120,000 clones, about nine tenths seen once. This material consisted of peripheral blood, taken from a patient treated with radiotherapy plus ipilimumab. The origin of the receptors is a human donor with non-small cell lung cancer that progressed on radiotherapy plus ipilimumab.

The V call is TRBV19, the J call TRBJ2-2, with 9 bases that match TRBD2. CDR1 LNHDA and CDR2 SQIVND come from the germline V gene (reference sequence). The length of the CDR3 is 14 residues. J was trimmed by 4 bases and V by 10 bases; bases with no gene match: 7. The CDR3 is CATNPGLATGELFF. The CDR3 coding sequence is TGTGCCACCAACCCGGGACTAGCCACCGGGGAGCTGTTTTTT.

The J gene is TRBJ2-5, the V gene TRBV9, with 7 bases that match TRBD1. The length of the CDR3 is 17 residues. Trimming at V came to 0 bases and at J to 3 bases, leaving 11 bases not matched to a gene. CDR1 SGDLS and CDR2 YYNGEE come from the germline V gene. The CDR3 region has the DNA TGTGCCAGCAGCGTAGGGGCCGCAGGGGGTGCCGAAGAGACCCAGTACTTC. It encodes CASSVGAAGGAEETQYF.

V gene TRBV27 combines with J gene TRBJ1-2; 7 nucleotides align to TRBD1. Per the germline V gene, CDR1 is MNHEY and CDR2 is SMNVEV (reference sequence). The V and J ends lost 2 bases and 3 bases, in that order; junction bases with no gene match: 9. The CDR3 runs to 16 residues. The chain's CDR3 is CASSLVGQRPDYGYTF. As DNA, the CDR3 is TGTGCCAGCAGTTTAGTGGGACAGCGACCCGACTATGGCTACACCTTC.

CDR3 residues: CASSPMTGEGYTF. CDR3 in DNA: TGCGCCAGCAGCCCCATGACAGGGGAAGGCTACACCTTC. The chain carries TRBV5-1 and TRBJ1-2; 8 bases match TRBD1. The V segment lost 4 bases and the J segment 8 bases; nucleotides outside the gene matches: 7. The CDR3 covers 13 residues. The germline V gene has CDR1 SGHRS and CDR2 YFSETQ. Based on the CDR3 plus reference TRBV5-1 and TRBJ1-2, the full variable domain is KAGVTQTPRYLIKTRGQQVTLSCSPISGHRSVSWYQQTPGQGLQFLFEYFSETQRNKGNFPGRFSGRQFSNSRSEMNVSTLELGDSALYLCASSPMTGEGYTFGSGTRLTVV.

The chain links TRBV4-1 to TRBJ2-7; D is unresolved. Germline assignment: CDR1 MGHRA and CDR2 YSYEKL. This CDR3 has 15 amino acids. Trimming removed 1 base from V and 3 bases from J, with 13 bases in between. The CDR3 DNA follows: TGCGCCAGCAGCCAAGGGATCAGGCCCGACTACGAGCAGTACTTC. Translating it yields CASSQGIRPDYEQYF.

This clone has only a few counts. At the DNA level, this CDR3 is encoded by other sequences in the same sample as well. This chain joins TRBV6-5 and TRBJ2-7, with D tentatively TRBD1 (6 bases). There are 12 residues in the CDR3. Germline CDR1 and CDR2: MNHEY and SVGAGI. The ends were cut back, 6 bases at V and 3 bases at J, with 9 bases in the middle. The CDR3 reads CASSSGVYEQYF. DNA for the CDR3: TGTGCCAGCAGCTCAGGGGTCTACGAGCAGTACTTC.

The gene calls are TRBV2 and TRBJ2-7; tentative D call: TRBD2 (5 bases). Looked up from germline, CDR1 is SNHLY and CDR2 is FYNNEI. The CDR3 runs to 12 residues. The ends were cut back, 4 bases at V and 4 bases at J, with 8 bases in the middle. This chain's CDR3 is CASSGAGYEQYF. The CDR3 DNA is TGTGCCAGCAGTGGGGCGGGTTACGAGCAGTACTTC.

This clone has a single count. The chain links TRBV6-5 to TRBJ1-6; D unresolved. V dropped 6 bases and J dropped 3 bases, with 9 bases sitting between them. The V gene's germline CDR1 is MNHEY and CDR2 SVGAGI. The CDR3 runs to 14 residues. The CDR3 sequence: CASSLGSYNSPLHF. The CDR3 region has the DNA TGTGCCAGCAGCCTAGGGAGCTATAATTCACCCCTCCACTTT.

J is TRBJ1-5 and V is TRBV7-2; unclear D gene. Germline V gene sequence: CDR1 SGHTA, CDR2 FQGNSA. The CDR3 sequence is 12 residues long. Deletions cut 4 bases from V and 5 bases from J, with 6 bases between. Written as DNA, the CDR3 is TGTGCCAGCAGCTCGTCGTATCAGCCCCAGCATTTT. Translation gives CASSSSYQPQHF.

The V and J genes are TRBV30 and TRBJ2-3; D is perhaps TRBD2 (6 bases). Trimming left V 2 bases short and J 2 bases short, with 14 bases between. Germline lookup yields CDR1 GTSNPN and CDR2 SVGIG (reference sequence). The CDR3 has 15 amino acids. CDR3 in DNA: TGTGCCTGGAGTCCCGGCGGAGGGAACACAGATACGCAGTATTTT. Protein product: CAWSPGGGNTDTQYF.

V gene TRBV19 combines with J gene TRBJ1-5; 10 bases fit TRBD1. J was trimmed by 6 bases and V by 6 bases; bases with no gene match: 8. This CDR3 has 15 residues. Germline CDR1 reads LNHDA; CDR2 reads SQIVND (reference sequence). The CDR3 region is CASSAGTGAAQPQHF. CDR3 DNA sequence: TGTGCCAGTAGCGCCGGGACAGGGGCCGCTCAGCCCCAGCATTTT.

The chain couples TRBV9 to TRBJ2-7, with 9 bases aligning to TRBD2. Germline trimming cut 3 bases from V and 5 bases from J; bases unmatched to any gene: 12. The CDR3 consists of 16 residues. Per the germline V gene, CDR1 is SGDLS and CDR2 is YYNGEE. The CDR3 coding sequence is TGTGCCAGCAGCGGCCGAGGGACTAGCCGCGTCCACGAGCAGTACTTC. Its translation is CASSGRGTSRVHEQYF.

This clone occurred a few times. The V and J genes are TRBV7-9 and TRBJ2-7; D is unresolved. The V gene's germline CDR1 is SEHNR and CDR2 FQNEAQ (reference sequence). The CDR3 has 12 residues. The ends were cut back, 5 bases at V and 5 bases at J, with 10 bases in the middle. CDR3 DNA sequence: TGTGCCAGCAGCAGGGTTCCCCACGAGCAGTACTTC. Translation gives CASSRVPHEQYF.

The chain joins TRBV7-9 to TRBJ1-1; D unclear. The CDR3 has 15 amino acids. The ends were cut back, 1 base at V and 1 base at J, with 10 bases in the middle. The germline V gene has CDR1 SEHNR and CDR2 FQNEAQ (reference sequence). In DNA, the CDR3 is TGTGCCAGCAGCTTAGTGTGGCGGAGGAACACTGAAGCTTTCTTT. Translating gives CASSLVWRRNTEAFF.

The rearrangement links TRBV6-5 to TRBJ1-5, with D unresolved. V lost 0 bases to trimming and J lost 3 bases, with 3 bases between them. CDR1 is MNHEY and CDR2 is SVGAGI in the germline V gene. The CDR3 sequence is 13 residues long. The CDR3 is CASSYSANQPQHF. The CDR3, as DNA: TGTGCCAGCAGTTACTCAGCCAATCAGCCCCAGCATTTT.

This sequence joins TRBV19 and TRBJ1-5; 7 bases map to TRBD1. The V and J ends lost 6 bases and 4 bases, in that order; junction bases with no gene match: 6. The CDR3 has 14 residues. The V gene's germline CDR1 is LNHDA and CDR2 SQIVND (reference sequence). As DNA, the CDR3 is TGTGCCAGTAGCCAGACAGGGCGAAATCAGCCCCAGCATTTT. This encodes CASSQTGRNQPQHF.

The chain carries TRBV10-3 and TRBJ1-1, with D possibly matching TRBD1 (6 bases). This CDR3 has 13 residues. The germline V gene encodes CDR1 ENHRY and CDR2 SYGVKD. V was cut by 3 bases and J by 10 bases, with 15 bases left in between. The CDR3: CAISDHRVGRAFF. The CDR3 region has the DNA TGTGCCATCAGTGATCACAGGGTAGGGCGAGCTTTCTTT.